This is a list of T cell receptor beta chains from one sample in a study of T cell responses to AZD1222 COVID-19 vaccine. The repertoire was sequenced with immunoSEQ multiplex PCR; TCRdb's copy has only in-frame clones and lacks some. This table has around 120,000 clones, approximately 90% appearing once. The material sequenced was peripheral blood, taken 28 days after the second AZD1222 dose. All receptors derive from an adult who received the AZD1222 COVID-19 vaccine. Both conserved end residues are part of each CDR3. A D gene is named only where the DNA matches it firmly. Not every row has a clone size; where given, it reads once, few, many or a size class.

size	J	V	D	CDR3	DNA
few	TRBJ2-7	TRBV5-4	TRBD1	CASSWTGGVNEQYF	TGTGCCAGCAGCTGGACAGGGGGGGTAAACGAGCAGTACTTC
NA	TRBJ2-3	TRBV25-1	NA	CASSQTKAFTDTQYF	TGTGCCAGCAGTCAAACTAAGGCGTTCACAGATACGCAGTATTTT
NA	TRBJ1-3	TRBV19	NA	CASSVTQSSGNTIYF	TGTGCCAGTAGTGTGACCCAGAGCTCTGGAAACACCATATATTTT
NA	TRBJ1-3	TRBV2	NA	CASSKNWARDTIYF	TGTGCCAGCAGCAAAAACTGGGCCCGGGACACCATATATTTT
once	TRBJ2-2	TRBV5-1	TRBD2	CASSFSSGGNTGELFF	TGCGCCAGCAGCTTTTCTAGCGGGGGGAACACCGGGGAGCTGTTTTTT
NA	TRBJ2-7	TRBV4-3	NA	CASSQDRIREYEQYF	TGCGCCAGCAGCCAAGATCGAATTAGGGAGTACGAGCAGTACTTC
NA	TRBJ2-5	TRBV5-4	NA	CASSLGGSRQETQYF	TGTGCCAGCAGCTTGGGGGGGAGTAGGCAAGAGACCCAGTACTTC
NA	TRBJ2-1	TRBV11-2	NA	CASSLADGVLRNEQFF	TGTGCCAGCAGCTTAGCCGACGGGGTCCTCCGCAATGAGCAGTTCTTC
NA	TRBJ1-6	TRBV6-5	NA	CASSYSTNSPLHF	TGTGCCAGCAGTTACTCGACTAATTCACCCCTCCACTTT
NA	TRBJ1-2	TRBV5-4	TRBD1	CASSLVLAGGGYTF	TGTGCCAGCAGCTTGGTATTGGCAGGGGGTGGCTACACCTTC
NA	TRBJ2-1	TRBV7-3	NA	CASSLSGEASYNEQFF	TGTGCCAGCAGCTTATCGGGTGAAGCATCCTACAATGAGCAGTTCTTC
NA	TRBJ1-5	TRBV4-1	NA	CASSQDFDQPQHF	TGCGCCAGCAGCCAAGATTTTGATCAGCCCCAGCATTTT
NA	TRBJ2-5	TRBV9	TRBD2	CASSVERGVGETQYF	TGTGCCAGCAGCGTAGAGCGGGGGGTTGGAGAGACCCAGTACTTC
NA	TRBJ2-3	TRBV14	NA	CASSQVRTGAQYF	TGTGCCAGCAGCCAAGTCAGAACGGGAGCGCAGTATTTT
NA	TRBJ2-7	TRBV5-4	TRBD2	CASSSKRGKTYEQYF	TGTGCCAGCAGCTCCAAGCGGGGGAAGACCTACGAGCAGTACTTC
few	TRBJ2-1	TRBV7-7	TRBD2	CASSLGGLAANEQFF	TGTGCTAGCAGCTTAGGAGGGCTAGCGGCGAATGAGCAGTTCTTC
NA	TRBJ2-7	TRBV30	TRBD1	CAWSVLQGIEQYF	TGTGCCTGGAGTGTATTACAGGGGATCGAGCAGTACTTC